One and the same sample provided the 25 T cell receptor beta chains below, sequenced in a study of T cells in Graves' hyperthyroidism and ophthalmopathy. Using RNA transcripts as the source, TCR beta CDR3 regions were amplified. The HTBI primer set drove a first-round RT-PCR of the TCR CDR3. TCRdb reanalysed the multiplex PCR reads using MiXCR and keeps one entry per CDR3 protein. The data show some 340,000 distinct CDR3 sequences, roughly 15% seen once. What was sequenced was blood. These receptors all come from a woman in her 40s with Graves' ophthalmopathy.

This clonotype has ten or more counts. DNA of the CDR3: TGTGCCAGCCAGGGCTACGAGCAGTACTTC. Protein product: CASQGYEQYF. The chain links TRBV2 to TRBJ2-7; D perhaps matches TRBD1 (5 bases). Germline V gene data show CDR1 as SNHLY and CDR2 as FYNNEI. The CDR3 is made up of 10 amino acids. The V end was cut by 8 bases, the J end by 3 bases, with 5 bases between.

There are many counts of this clonotype. The gene calls are TRBV10-3 and TRBJ1-4, with 7 positions matching TRBD1. CDR1 is ENHRY, CDR2 SYGVKD, per germline. This CDR3 contains 16 residues. The ends lost 4 bases at V and 6 bases at J; junction bases unmatched: 11. The CDR3 protein is CAISGTGDGGDEKLFF. Written as DNA, the CDR3 is TGTGCCATCAGTGGAACAGGGGATGGTGGCGATGAAAAACTGTTTTTT.

Ten or more counts support this clonotype. The chain uses TRBV4-2 and TRBJ1-5, with D uncertain. Trimming removed 0 bases at V and 6 bases at J, with 9 bases between. CDR1 and CDR2 (germline): LGHNA, YNFKEQ. This CDR3 comprises 14 residues. CDR3 loop: CASSQEIVSQPQHF. The CDR3 DNA follows: TGTGCCAGCAGCCAAGAAATAGTGAGTCAGCCCCAGCATTTT.

This clonotype was detected ten times or more. For the CDR3, the DNA is TGTGCCAGCAGCTTAGATTGGGCCGGGACTAGCGGGGTCCGTCAGTACTTC. Translating gives CASSLDWAGTSGVRQYF. The chain couples TRBV11-2 to TRBJ2-5; the match to TRBD2 covers 13 bases. The CDR3 loop spans 17 amino acids. The junction had 12 bases not matched to a gene; V was cut back by 0 bases and J by 11 bases. Looked up from germline, CDR1 is SGHAT and CDR2 is FQNNGV.

The gene calls are TRBV10-1 and TRBJ1-1; D is possibly TRBD1 (5 bases). This CDR3 has 14 residues. Germline lookup yields CDR1 WNHNN and CDR2 SYGVQD (reference sequence). V shed 0 bases and J shed 8 bases, with 13 bases lying between them. The CDR3 DNA reads as TGCGCCAGCAGTGAGTCGCTAGGTAGGGGCGAAGCTTTCTTT. It specifies CASSESLGRGEAFF.

The V and J genes are TRBV5-1 and TRBJ1-1, with D perhaps TRBD1 (5 bases). The CDR3 sequence is 13 residues long. Per germline, CDR1 SGHRS and CDR2 YFSETQ. V lost 6 bases and J lost 4, with 13 bases in between. The CDR3 region is CASKDIGATEAFF. CDR3 DNA sequence: TGCGCCAGCAAGGACATTGGGGCCACTGAAGCTTTCTTT.

This clonotype was counted only a few times. J is TRBJ2-5 and V is TRBV5-6; unclear D gene. The germline V gene has CDR1 SGHDT and CDR2 YYEEEE. The CDR3 totals 13 residues. V lost 3 bases, J lost 4 bases, and 10 bases lay in between. As DNA, the CDR3 is TGTGCCAGCAGCTCGAACTTGGTAGAGACCCAGTACTTC. This gives the protein CASSSNLVETQYF.

In its sample, this clonotype was seen many times. This chain uses TRBV27 with TRBJ2-1; possible D gene TRBD2, 5 bases. This CDR3 region has 16 residues. Per germline, CDR1 MNHEY and CDR2 SMNVEV (reference sequence). Trimming pared 1 base from V and 8 bases from J, leaving 18 bases between. This CDR3 reads CASSLYSAEVWDEQFF. The CDR3 DNA sequence: TGTGCCAGCAGTTTATACTCGGCGGAGGTATGGGATGAGCAGTTCTTC.

The chain recombines TRBV28 with TRBJ2-3; the D is unclear. V lost 6 bases and J 2 bases, leaving 18 bases between the germline ends. Germline V gene sequence: CDR1 MDHEN, CDR2 SYDVKM. CDR3 length: 16 amino acids. In DNA, the CDR3 is TGTGCCAGCAGCCAAGAGACTGGCACTCCCACAGATACGCAGTATTTT. Encoded protein: CASSQETGTPTDTQYF.

The DNA of the CDR3 is TGTGCCAGCAGTACACCGCAGGGTGGAAACACCATATATTTT. It is translated as CASSTPQGGNTIYF. The gene calls are TRBV7-9 and TRBJ1-3; the D gene is possibly TRBD1 (5 bases). There are 14 residues in the CDR3. Trimming stripped 6 bases from V and 3 bases from J, with 12 bases between. CDR1 and CDR2 from the germline V gene are SEHNR and FQNEAQ (reference sequence).

This clonotype was counted many times. The chain employs TRBV6-2 or TRBV6-3 and TRBJ1-2; TRBD1 agrees at 8 bases. From germline, CDR1 is MNHEY and CDR2 SVGEGT. There are 14 residues in the CDR3. Trimming removed 5 bases from V and 7 bases from J; junction bases left unmatched: 9. The CDR3 nucleotides read TGTGCCAGCAGTATGACAGGGGCCCGGGCTGGCTACACCTTC. This codes for CASSMTGARAGYTF.

The chain combines TRBV9 with TRBJ1-5; maybe TRBD1 (6 bases). The CDR3 contains 16 residues. V lost 3 bases and J 4 bases, leaving 17 bases between the germline ends. From germline, CDR1 is SGDLS and CDR2 YYNGEE. CDR3 in DNA: TGTGCCAGCAGCGAGGGGGGGGGACAAGCAAATCAGCCCCAGCATTTT. Its protein product is CASSEGGGQANQPQHF.

The chain carries TRBV30 and TRBJ1-2; perhaps TRBD1 as D (5 bases). V lost 5 bases, J lost 0 bases, and 19 bases lay in between. CDR3 length: 16 residues. Germline loops: CDR1 GTSNPN, CDR2 SVGIG (reference sequence). CDR3 DNA: TGTGCCTGGGTCCACCACGGGACGTACGCTAACTATGGCTACACCTTC. Its protein is CAWVHHGTYANYGYTF.

This clonotype was recorded at least ten times. The rearrangement uses TRBV27 and TRBJ2-2; D might be TRBD1 (5 bases). There are 15 residues in the CDR3. The V gene's germline CDR1 is MNHEY and CDR2 SMNVEV (reference sequence). Trimming removed 2 bases from V and 4 bases from J, with 11 bases in between. CDR3 residues: CASSLGVRGTGELFF. Here the CDR3 DNA reads TGTGCCAGCAGTTTAGGTGTTAGGGGCACCGGGGAGCTGTTTTTT.

This clonotype has at least ten counts. The CDR3 protein is CAISPTPGQGASYEQYF. The DNA for the CDR3 is TGTGCCATCAGCCCAACCCCCGGACAGGGGGCATCCTACGAGCAGTACTTC. This rearrangement joins TRBV10-3 to TRBJ2-7; 11 bases are shared with TRBD1. Trimming took 6 bases from V and 1 from J; bases not matched to a gene: 11. Per the germline V gene, CDR1 is ENHRY and CDR2 is SYGVKD. The CDR3 spans 17 residues.

This clonotype was picked up a small number of times. The chain uses TRBV5-1 and TRBJ2-3, with D possibly matching TRBD2 (6 bases). Germline assignment: CDR1 SGHRS and CDR2 YFSETQ. V was shortened by 1 base and J by 4 bases, with 10 bases between the two germline ends. CDR3 length: 14 residues. CDR3 residues: CASSLMGLSDTQYF. The CDR3 nucleotides are TGCGCCAGCAGCTTGATGGGACTTTCAGATACGCAGTATTTT.

This clonotype was detected many times. This rearrangement joins TRBV28 to TRBJ1-1, with D hard to call. Germline CDR1 is MDHEN and CDR2 is SYDVKM. CDR3 length: 14 residues. The germline V and J ends were trimmed by 2 bases and 4 bases, with 11 bases remaining between them. This CDR3 is CASSLPGSGTEAFF. For the CDR3, the DNA is TGTGCCAGCAGTTTACCCGGATCGGGCACTGAAGCTTTCTTT.

This clonotype was picked up many times. This sequence joins TRBV12-3 or TRBV12-4 and TRBJ1-3; 9 bases fit TRBD1. J lost 1 base, V lost 6 bases, and 1 base had no gene match. The CDR3 is 14 amino acids. CDR3 sequence reads: CASRGTGSGNTIYF. The CDR3, as DNA: TGTGCCAGCAGGGGGACAGGGTCTGGAAACACCATATATTTT.

The V gene is TRBV5-1, the J gene TRBJ2-7; D gene unclear. V lost 5 bases, J lost 5 bases, and 8 bases lay in between. The germline V gene has CDR1 SGHRS and CDR2 YFSETQ. The CDR3 covers 11 residues. CDR3 in DNA: TGCGCCAGCAGGAAAAATGACGAGCAGTACTTC. Its translation is CASRKNDEQYF.

Ten or more counts support this clonotype. This chain links TRBV9 with TRBJ1-2, with D uncertain. This CDR3 spans 13 amino acids. V was pared by 2 bases and J by 4 bases, with 9 bases between. Germline V gives CDR1 SGDLS, CDR2 YYNGEE. The CDR3 loop reads CASSVDNRYGYTF. The CDR3 bases are TGTGCCAGCAGCGTCGACAATCGCTATGGCTACACCTTC.

This clonotype was recorded at least ten times. The J gene is TRBJ1-4, the V gene TRBV9; 8 nucleotides line up with TRBD1. After removal of 3 bases from V and 6 bases from J, the junction contained 7 bases not matched to a gene. CDR1 SGDLS and CDR2 YYNGEE come from the germline V gene. This CDR3 region has 15 residues. The chain's CDR3 is CASSAGQGEHEKLFF. In nucleotides, the CDR3 is TGTGCCAGCAGCGCAGGACAGGGTGAGCATGAAAAACTGTTTTTT.

This clonotype was picked up many times. The chain combines TRBV6-1 with TRBJ1-5; D is undetermined. Germline V lookup: CDR1 MNHNS, CDR2 SASEGT. The CDR3 runs 10 residues. V lost 4 bases and J 7 bases, leaving 2 bases between the germline ends. The CDR3 protein is CASSVQPQHF. CDR3 DNA sequence: TGTGCCAGCAGTGTCCAGCCCCAGCATTTT.

This clonotype was found a few times. The V and J genes are TRBV5-5 and TRBJ1-6; 10 bases agree with TRBD1. The CDR3 sequence is 16 residues long. CDR1 is SGHKS and CDR2 is YYEKEE in the germline V gene (reference sequence). V lost 4 bases, J lost 7 bases, and 8 bases stayed unmatched. The CDR3 DNA is TGTGCCAGCAGCACTACCGGGACAGGGGCGAATTCACCCCTCCACTTT. Residues: CASSTTGTGANSPLHF. Based on the CDR3 plus reference TRBV5-5 and TRBJ1-6, the full variable domain is DAGVTQSPTHLIKTRGQQVTLRCSPISGHKSVSWYQQVLGQGPQFIFQYYEKEERGRGNFPDRFSARQFPNYSSELNVNALLLGDSALYLCASSTTGTGANSPLHFGNGTRLTVT.

In this sample, this clonotype turned up many times. The chain is built from TRBV5-1 and TRBJ1-1, with D perhaps matching TRBD1 (5 bases). The germline V gene encodes CDR1 SGHRS and CDR2 YFSETQ. The CDR3 has 14 amino acids. V dropped 4 bases and J dropped 2 bases, with 12 bases sitting between them. The CDR3 is CASSEGSINTEAFF. The CDR3 bases are TGCGCCAGCAGCGAGGGGTCCATAAACACTGAAGCTTTCTTT.

Ten or more counts support this clonotype. This chain uses TRBV7-9 with TRBJ2-1; the match to TRBD1 covers 11 bases. V lost 6 bases, J lost 2 bases, and 12 bases stayed unmatched. CDR3 length: 18 residues. Per the germline V gene, CDR1 is SEHNR and CDR2 is FQNEAQ (reference sequence). DNA of the CDR3: TGTGCCAGCAGACCCTCGGGACAGGGGGTGCCGGCCTACAATGAGCAGTTCTTC. Its translation is CASRPSGQGVPAYNEQFF.